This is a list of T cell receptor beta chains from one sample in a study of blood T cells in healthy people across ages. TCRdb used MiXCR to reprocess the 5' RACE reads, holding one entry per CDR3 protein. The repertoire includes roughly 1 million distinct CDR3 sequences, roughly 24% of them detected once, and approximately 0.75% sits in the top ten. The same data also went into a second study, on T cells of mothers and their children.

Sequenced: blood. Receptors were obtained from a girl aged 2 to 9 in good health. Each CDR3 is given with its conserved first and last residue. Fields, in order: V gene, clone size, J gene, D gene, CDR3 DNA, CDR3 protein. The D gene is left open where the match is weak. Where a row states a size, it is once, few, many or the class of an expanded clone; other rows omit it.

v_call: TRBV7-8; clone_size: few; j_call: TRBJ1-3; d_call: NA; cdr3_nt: TGTGCCAGCAGTTCAGGCCTGAATGGTCCCATATATTTT; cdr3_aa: CASSSGLNGPIYF
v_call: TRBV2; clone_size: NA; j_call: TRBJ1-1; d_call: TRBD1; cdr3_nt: TGTGCCAGCAGGGACAGGGAAATGGCTTTCTTT; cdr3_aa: CASRDREMAFF
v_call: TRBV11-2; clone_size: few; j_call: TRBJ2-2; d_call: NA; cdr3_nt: TGTGCCAGCAGCTTAGAGTGGCTCGGGGAGCTGTTTTTT; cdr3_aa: CASSLEWLGELFF
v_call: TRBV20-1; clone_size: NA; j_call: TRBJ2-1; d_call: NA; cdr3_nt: TGCAGTGCCCAGGTTCTGGGTAACGGTGAGCAGTTCTTC; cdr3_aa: CSAQVLGNGEQFF
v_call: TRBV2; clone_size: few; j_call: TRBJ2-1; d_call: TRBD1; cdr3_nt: TGTGCCAGCAAGATCGCCGGGACAGGTCTAAATGAGCAGTTCTTC; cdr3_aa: CASKIAGTGLNEQFF
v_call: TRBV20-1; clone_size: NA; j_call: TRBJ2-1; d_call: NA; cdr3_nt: TGCAGTGCACCGGGGGTCGGTCCCTCCTACAATGAGCAGTTCTTC; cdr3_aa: CSAPGVGPSYNEQFF
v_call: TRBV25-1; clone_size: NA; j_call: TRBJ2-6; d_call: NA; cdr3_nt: TGTGCCAGCAGTGTGGGGGCCTCTGGGGCCGACGTCCTGACTTTC; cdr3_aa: CASSVGASGADVLTF
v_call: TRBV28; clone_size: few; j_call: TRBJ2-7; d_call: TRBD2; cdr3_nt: TGTGCCAGCAGTTCGTTAGCGGGGGCCCACTCCTACGAGCAGTACTTC; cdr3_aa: CASSSLAGAHSYEQYF
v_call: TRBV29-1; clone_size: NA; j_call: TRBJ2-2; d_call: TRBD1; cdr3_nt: TGCAGCGTTATCATCCGGACAGGGGGCTACACCGGGGAGCTGTTTTTT; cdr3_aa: CSVIIRTGGYTGELFF
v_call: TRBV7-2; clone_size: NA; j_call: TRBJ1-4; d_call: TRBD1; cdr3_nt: TGTGCCAGCAGCTTAGATGGGTCAGGGGGCGACGAAAAACTGTTTTTT; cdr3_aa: CASSLDGSGGDEKLFF
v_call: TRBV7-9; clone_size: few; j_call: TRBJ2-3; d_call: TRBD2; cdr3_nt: TGTGCCAGCAGGCGAGCGGGGGTTAGCACAGATACGCAGTATTTT; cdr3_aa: CASRRAGVSTDTQYF
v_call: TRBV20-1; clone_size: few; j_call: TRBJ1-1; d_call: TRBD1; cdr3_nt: TGCAGTGCTGTACCCCCGGGACAGTTGAACACTGAAGCTTTCTTT; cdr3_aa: CSAVPPGQLNTEAFF
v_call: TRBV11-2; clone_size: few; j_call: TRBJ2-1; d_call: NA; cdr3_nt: TGTGCCAGCAGCTTATTTGGCGGCGGTGAGCAGTTCTTC; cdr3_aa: CASSLFGGGEQFF
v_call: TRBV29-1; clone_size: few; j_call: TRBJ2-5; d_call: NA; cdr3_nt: TGCAGCGTTGAATCCCAAGAGACCCAGTACTTC; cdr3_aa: CSVESQETQYF
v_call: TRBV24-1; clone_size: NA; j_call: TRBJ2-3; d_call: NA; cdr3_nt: TGTGCCACCAGTGACAGGGACCGAACAGATACGCAGTATTTT; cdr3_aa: CATSDRDRTDTQYF
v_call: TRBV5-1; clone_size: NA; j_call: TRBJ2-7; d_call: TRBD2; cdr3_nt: TGCGCCAGCTCCCCCTCTCACGGGACTAGCGGCTCCTACGAGCAGTACTTC; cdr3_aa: CASSPSHGTSGSYEQYF
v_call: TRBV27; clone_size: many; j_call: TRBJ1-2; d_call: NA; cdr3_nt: TGTGCCAGCAGTTCCCCAGGGGCTAACTATGGCTACACCTTC; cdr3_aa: CASSSPGANYGYTF
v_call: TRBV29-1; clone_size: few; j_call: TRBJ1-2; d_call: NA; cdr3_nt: TGCAGCGTTGAAGTGGGGGAAGGCTACACCTTC; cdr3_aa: CSVEVGEGYTF
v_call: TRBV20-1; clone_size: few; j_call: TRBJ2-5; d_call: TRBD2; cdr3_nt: TGCAGTGCTAGAGGTCGCGCGGGAGCCCAAGAGGCCCAGTACTTC; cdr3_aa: CSARGRAGAQEAQYF
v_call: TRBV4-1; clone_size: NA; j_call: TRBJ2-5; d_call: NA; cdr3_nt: TGCGCCAGCAGCCAAGATCCCGGGGTAGAGACCCAGTACTTC; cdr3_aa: CASSQDPGVETQYF
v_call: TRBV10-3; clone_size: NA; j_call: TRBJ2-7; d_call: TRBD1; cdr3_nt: TGTGCCATCAGGCCTAGGGACAGACTATACGAGCAGTACTTC; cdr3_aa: CAIRPRDRLYEQYF
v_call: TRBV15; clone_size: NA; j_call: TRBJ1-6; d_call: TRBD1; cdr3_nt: TGTGCCACCAGCAGATACGCAGGGGGGGGATCACCCCTCCACTTT; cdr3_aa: CATSRYAGGGSPLHF
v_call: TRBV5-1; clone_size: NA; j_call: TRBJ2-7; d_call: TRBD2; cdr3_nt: TGCGCCAGCAGCTCGACTAGCCTTTTCAACGAGCAGTACTTC; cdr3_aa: CASSSTSLFNEQYF
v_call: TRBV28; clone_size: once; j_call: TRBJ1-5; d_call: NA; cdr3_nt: TGTGCCAGCAGCTTACACGCCCCCCAGCATTTT; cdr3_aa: CASSLHAPQHF
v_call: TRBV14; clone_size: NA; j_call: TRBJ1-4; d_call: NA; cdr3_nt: TGTGCCAGCAGCCAAGTGCGGGCTAATGAAAAACTGTTTTTT; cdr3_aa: CASSQVRANEKLFF
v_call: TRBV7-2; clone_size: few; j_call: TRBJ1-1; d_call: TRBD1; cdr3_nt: TGTGCCAGCAGCTTGACAGGGTTCGCTGAAGCTTTCTTT; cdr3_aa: CASSLTGFAEAFF
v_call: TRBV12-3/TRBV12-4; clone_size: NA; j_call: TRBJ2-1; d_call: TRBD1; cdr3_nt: TGTGCCAGCAGTTTCGGACAGGGGGTTAAGGATGAGCAGTTCTTC; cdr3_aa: CASSFGQGVKDEQFF
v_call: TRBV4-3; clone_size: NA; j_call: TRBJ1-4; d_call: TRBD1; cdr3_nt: TGCGCCAGCAGCCCAACCTCAGGGGGCGCCGCGAGGCTGTTTTTT; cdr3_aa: CASSPTSGGAARLFF
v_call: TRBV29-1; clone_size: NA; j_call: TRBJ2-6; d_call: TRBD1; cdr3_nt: TGCAGCGTCCAGGGGGAGAGTGGGGCCAACGTCCTGACTTTC; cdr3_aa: CSVQGESGANVLTF
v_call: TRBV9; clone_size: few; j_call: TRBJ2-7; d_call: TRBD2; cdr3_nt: TGTGCCAGCAGCCCGACCTGGACTAGCGGCCCCTACGAGCAGTACTTC; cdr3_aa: CASSPTWTSGPYEQYF
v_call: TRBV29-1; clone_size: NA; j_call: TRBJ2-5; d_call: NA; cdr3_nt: TGCAGCGTTGAGGACAGTCCCCAAGAGACCCAGTACTTC; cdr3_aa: CSVEDSPQETQYF
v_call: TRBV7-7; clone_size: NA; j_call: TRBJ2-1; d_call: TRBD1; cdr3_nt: TGTGCTAGCAGCTTAAGGGACAGTGACAATGAGCAGTTCTTC; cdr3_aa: CASSLRDSDNEQFF
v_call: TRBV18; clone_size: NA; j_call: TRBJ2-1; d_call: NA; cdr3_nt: TGTGCCAGCTCACCACAGCACATGGGGATCGATGAGCAGTTCTTC; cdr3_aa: CASSPQHMGIDEQFF
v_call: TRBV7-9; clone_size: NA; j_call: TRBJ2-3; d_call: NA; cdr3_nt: TGTGCCAACTACGACATTTCTAGCACAGATACGCAGTATTTT; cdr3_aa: CANYDISSTDTQYF
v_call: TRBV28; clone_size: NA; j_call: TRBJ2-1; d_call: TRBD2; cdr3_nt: TGTGCCAGCAGTTCCCGGACTAGCGGGAGGGGAAACTTC; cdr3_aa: CASSSRTSGRGNF
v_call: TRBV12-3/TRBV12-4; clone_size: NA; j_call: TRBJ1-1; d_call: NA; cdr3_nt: TGTGCCAGCAGTTTAAGGCGGTTT; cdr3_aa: CASSLRRF
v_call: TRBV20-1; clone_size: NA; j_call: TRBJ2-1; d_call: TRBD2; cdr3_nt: TGCAGTGCTAGAGAAACCTTAGCGGGAGGGAACAATGAGCAGTTCTTC; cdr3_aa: CSARETLAGGNNEQFF
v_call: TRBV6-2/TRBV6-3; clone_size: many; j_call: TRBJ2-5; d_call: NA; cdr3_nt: TGTGCCAGCAGTTTCCAACTAGCCTCCTCGATAGAGACCCAGTACTTC; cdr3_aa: CASSFQLASSIETQYF
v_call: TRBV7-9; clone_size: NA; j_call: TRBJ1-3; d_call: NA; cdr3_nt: TGTGCCAGCAGCTTAGAAATCCCGGACCTCTCTGGAAACACCATATATTTT; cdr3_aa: CASSLEIPDLSGNTIYF
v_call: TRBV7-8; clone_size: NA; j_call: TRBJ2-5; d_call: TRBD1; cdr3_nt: TGTGCCAGCAGCCTAAGACAGGGCGACAAGGGGTGGAGAGAGACCCAGTACTTC; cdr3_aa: CASSLRQGDKGWRETQYF
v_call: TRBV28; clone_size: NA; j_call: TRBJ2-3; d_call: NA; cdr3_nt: TGTGCCAGCAGTTTCCCGGGCCCCGTTCCAGATACGCAGTATTTT; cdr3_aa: CASSFPGPVPDTQYF
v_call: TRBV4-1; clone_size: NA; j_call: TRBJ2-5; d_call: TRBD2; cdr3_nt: TGCGCCGGCAGCCCGCAGACTAGCGGGGGACCCCAGGAGACCCAGTACTTC; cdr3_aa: CAGSPQTSGGPQETQYF
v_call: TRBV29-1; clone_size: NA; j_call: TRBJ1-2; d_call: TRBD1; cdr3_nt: TGCAGCGTTGAAACAGGCCAGGGGGTCGGCAACACCTTC; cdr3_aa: CSVETGQGVGNTF
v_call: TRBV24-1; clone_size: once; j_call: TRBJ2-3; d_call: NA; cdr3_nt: TGTGCCACCAGTGATACCGGGACTCAGGTTGGGGATACGCAGTATTTT; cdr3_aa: CATSDTGTQVGDTQYF
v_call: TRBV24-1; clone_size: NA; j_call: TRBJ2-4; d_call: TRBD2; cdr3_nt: TGTGCCACCAGTGATTTGTGCCGCTCCCGGGGGGTCAAAAACATTCAGTACTTC; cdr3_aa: CATSDLCRSRGVKNIQYF
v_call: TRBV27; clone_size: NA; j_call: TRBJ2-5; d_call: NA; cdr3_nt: TGTGCCAGCAGTAACGCGGGGTATGAGACCCAGTACTTC; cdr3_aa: CASSNAGYETQYF
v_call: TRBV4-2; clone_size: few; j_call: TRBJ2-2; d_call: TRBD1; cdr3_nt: TGTGCCAGCAGCCAAGAGGGACAGGGAAACACCGGGGAGCTGTTTTTT; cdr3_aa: CASSQEGQGNTGELFF
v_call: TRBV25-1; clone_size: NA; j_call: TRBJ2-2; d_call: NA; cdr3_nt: TGTGCCAGTCACTCCAGCGCGAACACCGGGGAGCTGTTTTTT; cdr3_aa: CASHSSANTGELFF
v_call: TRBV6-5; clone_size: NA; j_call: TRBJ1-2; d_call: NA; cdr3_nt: TGTGCCAGCAGTTACTCACGGGCTGGCTATGGCTACACCTTC; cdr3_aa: CASSYSRAGYGYTF
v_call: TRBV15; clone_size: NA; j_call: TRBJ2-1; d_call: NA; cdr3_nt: TGTGCCACCAGCAGAAATCCGGGCCCCGGGCAGGATGAGCAGTTCTTC; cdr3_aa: CATSRNPGPGQDEQFF
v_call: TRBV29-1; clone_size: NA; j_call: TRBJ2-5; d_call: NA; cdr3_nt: TGCAGCGTTGTACCAGGGAACCCCCAAGAGACCCAGTATTTC; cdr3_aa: CSVVPGNPQETQYF
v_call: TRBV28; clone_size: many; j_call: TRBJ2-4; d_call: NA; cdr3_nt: TGTGCCAGCAGTCCATTGACGGGAAACATTCAGTACTTC; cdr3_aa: CASSPLTGNIQYF
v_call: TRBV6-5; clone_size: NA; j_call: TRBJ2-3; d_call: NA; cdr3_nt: TGTGCCAGCAGTCCCACGGGGTCGGGCGATACGCAGTATTTT; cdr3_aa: CASSPTGSGDTQYF
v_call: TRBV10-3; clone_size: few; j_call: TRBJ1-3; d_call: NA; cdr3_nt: TGTGCCATCAGTGAGTCGATCGGCATCTTATATTTT; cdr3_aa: CAISESIGILYF
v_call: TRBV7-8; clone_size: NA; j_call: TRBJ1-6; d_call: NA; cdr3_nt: TGTGCCAGCAGCTTAATGGAGAGGGGACTAAGCTCCTATAATTCACCCCTCCACTTT; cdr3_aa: CASSLMERGLSSYNSPLHF
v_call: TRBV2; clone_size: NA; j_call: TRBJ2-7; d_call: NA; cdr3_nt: TGTGCCAGCAGTCCGGGACCCGACGTTTACGAGCAGTACTTC; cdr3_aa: CASSPGPDVYEQYF
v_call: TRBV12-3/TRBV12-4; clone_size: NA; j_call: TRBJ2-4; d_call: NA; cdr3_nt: TGTGCCAGCAGCGCTACCGGGACACCCAAAAACATTCAGTACTTC; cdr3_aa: CASSATGTPKNIQYF